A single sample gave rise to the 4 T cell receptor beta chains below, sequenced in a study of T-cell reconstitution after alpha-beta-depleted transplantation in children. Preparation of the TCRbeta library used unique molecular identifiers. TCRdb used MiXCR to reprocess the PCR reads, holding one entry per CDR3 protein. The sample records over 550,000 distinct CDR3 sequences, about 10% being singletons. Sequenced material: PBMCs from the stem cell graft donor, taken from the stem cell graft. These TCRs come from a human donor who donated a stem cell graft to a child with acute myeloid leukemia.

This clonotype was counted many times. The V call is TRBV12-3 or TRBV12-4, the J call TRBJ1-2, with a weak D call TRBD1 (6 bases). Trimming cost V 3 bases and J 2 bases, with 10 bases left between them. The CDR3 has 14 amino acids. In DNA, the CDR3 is TGTGCCAGCAGTTTTCAGGGGCAAAACTATGGCTACACCTTC. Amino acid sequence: CASSFQGQNYGYTF.

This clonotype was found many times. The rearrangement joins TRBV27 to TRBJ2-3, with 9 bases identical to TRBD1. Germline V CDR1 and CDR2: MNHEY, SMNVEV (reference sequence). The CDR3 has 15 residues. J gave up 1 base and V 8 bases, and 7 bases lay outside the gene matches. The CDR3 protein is CASPNGDRGTDTQYF. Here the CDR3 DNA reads TGTGCCAGCCCTAATGGGGACAGGGGCACAGATACGCAGTATTTT.

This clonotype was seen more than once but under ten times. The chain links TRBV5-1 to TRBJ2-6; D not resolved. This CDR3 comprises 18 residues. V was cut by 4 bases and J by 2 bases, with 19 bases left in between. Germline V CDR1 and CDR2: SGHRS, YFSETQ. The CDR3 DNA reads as TGCGCCAGCAGCCCTCCAACCCCCGGAGTAACTGGGGCCAACGTCCTGACTTTC. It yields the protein CASSPPTPGVTGANVLTF.

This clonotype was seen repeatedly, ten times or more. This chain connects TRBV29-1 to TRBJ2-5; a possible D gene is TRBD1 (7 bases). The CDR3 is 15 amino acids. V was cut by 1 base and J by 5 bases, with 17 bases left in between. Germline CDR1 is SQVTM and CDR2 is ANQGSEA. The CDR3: CSVEGGRGARETQYF. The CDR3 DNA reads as TGCAGCGTTGAAGGGGGCAGGGGGGCCCGGGAGACCCAGTACTTC.